The T cell receptor (beta chain) under discussion was sequenced for a study of shared clonotypes between healthy human individuals. Naive CD8 cells were CD45RO-negative, positively selected for CCR7, excluding terminally differentiated effector memory CD45RA+ cells. Details on this clone: Its antigen is not known.

CDR3 length: 16 residues. J was trimmed by 3 bases and V by 5 bases; bases with no gene match: 12. Germline V gene sequence: CDR1 SGHVS, CDR2 FNYEAQ. Researchers divided each subset's genomic DNA evenly across several immunoSEQ plates. The data were produced by immunoSEQ multiplex PCR, yet TCRdb's version contains in-frame clones alone and is incomplete. The sample has millions of clones; 90% to 95% are singletons. The study, taken as a whole, reports: Estimated richness values were generally larger in naive subsets than in memory subsets. Clonotypes shared by all four donors outscored non-shared clonotypes in generation probability.

The chain uses TRBV7-6 and TRBJ1-1; 7 nucleotides agree with TRBD1. The receptor comes from a man younger than 30 in good health. Some clones in this sample may be carry-over from other donors' samples. The source material was naive CD8+ T cells from PBMCs. CDR3 bases: TGTGCCAGCAGCACCCGGACAGGCGGGGGGGACACTGAAGCTTTCTTT. Encoded protein: CASSTRTGGGDTEAFF.